This T cell receptor (beta chain) was profiled in a study of human T cells and chemical hapten exposure. Regarding time point: patch test 1, 2 weeks after DPC sensitization. The sample's treatment: therapeutic diphenylcyclopropenone sensitization with weekly scalp DPC. Germline loops: CDR1 MNHEY, CDR2 SVGEGT. This CDR3 has 14 amino acids. V gave up 7 bases and J gave up 4 bases; unmatched junction bases: 6. Individual cDNA molecules (in the library) carried attached unique molecular identifiers. TCRdb re-called the RACE reads through MiXCR, storing one row per CDR3 protein. Among more than 55,000 distinct CDR3 sequences listed, more than 8% were seen once. This clonotype has only a few counts.

The sequence was obtained from a middle-aged woman with alopecia areata. Some clones in this sample may be carry-over from other donors' samples. Here the sequenced sample was whole blood, taken in connection with sensitization to the hapten diphenylcyclopropenone (DPC). This chain joins TRBV6-2 or TRBV6-3 and TRBJ1-5, with TRBD1 identical over 8 bases. This CDR3 is CASTRGDRNQPQHF. The CDR3 coding sequence is TGTGCCAGCACCCGAGGGGACAGGAATCAGCCCCAGCATTTT.